This is a list of T cell receptor beta chains from one sample in a study of human T cells and chemical hapten exposure. TCRdb recomputed calls from the RACE reads with MiXCR, one row per CDR3 protein. The sample records 110,000 to 150,000 distinct CDR3 sequences, 12% being singletons. The starting material was whole blood, obtained in connection with sensitization to the hapten diphenylcyclopropenone (DPC). These TCRs come from a woman in her forties or fifties with alopecia areata. Some clones in this sample may be carry-over from other donors' samples. Both conserved end residues are part of each CDR3. The order of the fields is J gene, V gene, D gene, clone size, CDR3 protein, CDR3 DNA. The D gene is left open where the match is weak. Clone size appears in some rows only: once, few, many, or a class for an expanded clone.

TRBJ2-5 | TRBV10-2 | - | - | CASRRQGLQETQYF | TGCGCCAGCAGACGTCAGGGGCTCCAAGAGACCCAGTACTTC
TRBJ2-3 | TRBV7-3 | - | - | CASSLIRGPRDTQYF | TGTGCCAGCAGCTTAATCCGCGGACCCCGGGATACGCAGTATTTT
TRBJ1-1 | TRBV25-1 | - | few | CASSDLLLGQSTEAFF | TGTGCCAGCAGTGACCTCTTGTTGGGGCAGAGCACTGAAGCTTTCTTT
TRBJ2-1 | TRBV2 | - | few | CASKGAGTSSYNEQFF | TGTGCCAGCAAGGGGGCCGGGACTAGCTCCTACAATGAGCAGTTCTTC
TRBJ2-1 | TRBV7-2 | - | few | CASSLAGGSGNEQFF | TGTGCCAGCAGCTTAGCAGGAGGGAGCGGGAATGAGCAGTTCTTC
TRBJ2-3 | TRBV12-3/TRBV12-4 | - | few | CASSYGSGVSDTQYF | TGTGCCAGCAGTTACGGGTCAGGGGTGTCAGATACGCAGTATTTT
TRBJ2-5 | TRBV29-1 | - | - | CSVNRAQGETQYF | TGCAGCGTTAACCGGGCCCAGGGGGAGACCCAGTACTTC
TRBJ1-1 | TRBV29-1 | TRBD1 | few | CSVWTGMNTEAFF | TGCAGCGTCTGGACAGGTATGAACACTGAAGCTTTCTTT
TRBJ2-7 | TRBV6-2/TRBV6-3 | TRBD1 | few | CASSLTGTGVYEQYF | TGTGCCAGCAGTCTCACCGGGACAGGGGTCTACGAGCAGTACTTC
TRBJ2-1 | TRBV11-2 | - | - | CASSPRAYEQFF | TGTGCCAGCAGCCCCCGTGCTTATGAGCAGTTCTTC
TRBJ2-3 | TRBV20-1 | - | many | CSAEPRAYTDTQYF | TGCAGTGCTGAGCCCCGGGCCTACACAGATACGCAGTATTTT
TRBJ2-5 | TRBV6-1 | - | few | CASSELFVYF | TGTGCCAGCAGTGAGCTGTTCGTGTACTTC
TRBJ1-5 | TRBV2 | - | few | CASSQPPAGTKNQPQHF | TGTGCCAGCAGTCAGCCCCCCGCCGGGACGAAGAATCAGCCCCAGCATTTT
TRBJ2-1 | TRBV27 | TRBD1 | few | CASSLRSYRGDEQFF | TGTGCCAGCAGTTTACGATCCTACAGGGGGGATGAGCAGTTCTTC
TRBJ2-3 | TRBV18 | - | many | CASSPADTQYF | TGTGCCAGCTCACCGGCGGATACGCAGTATTTT
TRBJ2-2 | TRBV7-7 | - | few | CATGLAPGGELFF | TGTGCTACAGGGTTAGCCCCAGGCGGGGAGCTGTTTTTT
TRBJ2-2 | TRBV28 | - | - | CAAKPLLLGELFF | TGTGCCGCCAAGCCGCTCCTGCTCGGGGAGCTGTTTTTT